One sample yielded the 18 T cell receptor beta chains listed below, sequenced in a study of blood T cell repertoires in COVID-19 (TCRdb year 2020). Receptor amplification or capture employed the immunoSEQ multiplex PCR assay. Not all clones reach the TCRdb copy of this immuneACCESS table, which keeps in-frame sequences only. Checked studies attribute under half of the gap to unresolved V genes and leave the rest unexplained. Within this sample are 150,000 or so clones, with approximately 91% of them counted one time only. The leading ten clones occupy approximately 2% of the sample. Sequencing was carried out using peripheral blood. These receptors all stem from a man younger than 35 with acute or convalescent COVID-19.

The chain is built from TRBV18 and TRBJ1-6; 9 bases are shared with TRBD1. Germline lookup yields CDR1 KGHSH and CDR2 LQKENI. With V trimmed by 1 base and J by 9 bases, 7 bases remained unmatched. The length of the CDR3 is 16 residues. CDR3 amino acids: CASSPRGQGEGSPLHF. CDR3 nucleotides: TGTGCCAGCTCACCACGGGGACAGGGAGAGGGTTCACCCCTCCACTTT.

This chain connects TRBV7-9 to TRBJ2-3; 12 bases align to TRBD2. V shed 1 base and J 8 bases; nucleotides not matched to a gene: 7. The CDR3 totals 16 residues. CDR1 SEHNR and CDR2 FQNEAQ come from the germline V gene (reference sequence). This CDR3 is CASSLEGLAGVATQYF. The CDR3 region has the DNA TGTGCCAGCAGCTTAGAGGGACTAGCGGGTGTGGCTACGCAGTATTTT.

The CDR3: CASSELVTEAFF. CDR3 in DNA: TGTGCCAGCAGTGAGCTAGTAACTGAAGCTTTCTTT. The rearrangement links TRBV6-1 to TRBJ1-1, with no clear D. The CDR3 is 12 amino acids. Germline V gene lookup returns CDR1 MNHNS and CDR2 SASEGT. V gave up 3 bases and J gave up 5 bases, with 7 bases separating them.

The J gene is TRBJ2-5, the V gene TRBV7-6; weak D call: TRBD1 (6 bases). TRBJ2-7 explains the end of the DNA better; the J call may be wrong. The germline V gene encodes CDR1 SGHVS and CDR2 FNYEAQ. The CDR3 contains 15 residues. CDR3 nucleotides: TGTGCCAGCAGCTTAGGACAGGCAACTACGTACGAGCAGTACTTC. Its protein is CASSLGQATTYEQYF.

V gene TRBV5-1 combines with J gene TRBJ1-2; D unresolved. Per germline, CDR1 SGHRS and CDR2 YFSETQ. The V and J ends lost 4 bases and 5 bases respectively, with 18 bases between them. CDR3 length: 15 amino acids. CDR3 residues: CASSPGGGFGYGYTF. CDR3 nucleotides: TGCGCCAGCAGCCCCGGTGGCGGATTTGGGTATGGCTACACCTTC.

The CDR3 loop reads CASSEDHGAKNQPQHF. The CDR3 DNA reads TGTGCCAGCAGTGAAGATCATGGGGCCAAGAATCAGCCCCAGCATTTT. This sequence joins TRBV2 and TRBJ1-5; D possibly corresponds to TRBD1 (5 bases). The CDR3 runs 16 residues. Germline-derived CDR1 and CDR2 are SNHLY and FYNNEI. With 1 base removed from V and 4 bases from J, the gap between germline ends came to 14 bases.

J is TRBJ2-5 and V is TRBV19; 11 bases fit TRBD2. Germline values: CDR1 LNHDA, CDR2 SQIVND (reference sequence). V gave up 5 bases and J gave up 1 base; unmatched junction bases: 6. The CDR3 is made up of 16 amino acids. The CDR3 here is CASSFSGRAPQETQYF. The CDR3 nucleotides are TGTGCCAGTAGTTTTAGCGGGAGGGCACCCCAAGAGACCCAGTACTTC.

The chain is built from TRBV13 and TRBJ1-1; weak D call: TRBD1 (6 bases). The germline V gene encodes CDR1 PRHDT and CDR2 FYEKMQ (reference sequence). Trimming pared 4 bases from V and 5 bases from J, leaving 17 bases between. CDR3 length: 15 amino acids. The CDR3 DNA reads as TGTGCCAGCAGCTCCCCCCGGGGGCGGGAGACTGAAGCTTTCTTT. Protein sequence: CASSSPRGRETEAFF.

The rearrangement links TRBV3-1 (or the pseudogene TRBV3-2) to TRBJ1-4, with 7 bases identical to TRBD1. Per germline, CDR1 LGHDT and CDR2 YNNKEL (reference sequence). The CDR3 length is 15 residues. V was clipped by 3 bases and J by 5 bases; unmatched bases: 6. The CDR3 DNA sequence: TGTGCCAGCAGCCAGCCGGGACAGCTAAATGAAAAACTGTTTTTT. This codes for CASSQPGQLNEKLFF.

V gene TRBV4-2 combines with J gene TRBJ2-5; TRBD2 agrees at 9 bases. The CDR3 is 16 residues long. The germline gives CDR1 LGHNA, CDR2 YNFKEQ. J was trimmed by 1 base and V by 4 bases; bases with no gene match: 7. The CDR3 region is CASSRLGGGAQETQYF. CDR3 DNA sequence: TGTGCCAGCAGCCGCCTTGGCGGGGGGGCCCAAGAGACCCAGTACTTC.

This clone came up a few times. The chain links TRBV3-1 (or the pseudogene TRBV3-2) to TRBJ2-3, with D possibly matching TRBD2 (6 bases). Germline V gene data show CDR1 as LGHDT and CDR2 as YNNKEL (reference sequence). V was shortened by 4 bases and J by 1 base, with 15 bases between the two germline ends. The CDR3 is 16 residues long. The CDR3 DNA is TGTGCCAGCAGCCCCTCCATGACGGGAGGCACAGATACGCAGTATTTT. Protein product: CASSPSMTGGTDTQYF.

Comments on this clone: One end of the junction is discordant with germline, which a read error may explain. The V call is TRBV2, the J call TRBJ1-1; weak D call: TRBD1 (6 bases). Germline lookup yields CDR1 SNHLY and CDR2 FYNNEI. The CDR3 loop spans 15 amino acids. CDR3 sequence (DNA): TGTGCCAGCAGACCCACAGACAGGCGGAACACTGAAGTTTTCTTT. Its translation: CASRPTDRRNTEVFF.

The chain employs TRBV15 and TRBJ2-5; 9 bases line up with TRBD1. This CDR3 has 19 amino acids. V lost 2 bases to trimming and J lost 2 bases; unmatched junction nucleotides: 15. From germline, CDR1 is LNHNV and CDR2 YYDKDF (reference sequence). The chain's CDR3 is CATSRLVSGTGNRQETQYF. The CDR3 DNA sequence: TGTGCCACCAGCAGACTGGTATCCGGGACAGGGAACCGGCAAGAGACCCAGTACTTC. Combining the CDR3 with reference TRBV15 and TRBJ2-5 gives the whole variable domain DAMVIQNPRYQVTQFGKPVTLSCSQTLNHNVMYWYQQKSSQAPKLLFHYYDKDFNNEADTPDNFQSRRPNTSFCFLDIRSPGLGDTAMYLCATSRLVSGTGNRQETQYFGPGTRLLVL.

V is TRBV7-9 and J is TRBJ1-6; TRBD1 might be the D (5 bases). The CDR3 is 16 amino acids. V was shortened by 1 base and J by 10 bases, with 17 bases between the two germline ends. CDR1 is SEHNR, CDR2 FQNEAQ, per germline (reference sequence). The CDR3 loop is CASSLVRASFKSPLHF. CDR3 nucleotides: TGTGCCAGCAGCTTAGTCAGGGCCTCCTTTAAATCACCCCTCCACTTT.

CDR3: CASSDRWDQPQHF. The CDR3 region has the DNA TGTGCCAGCAGCGACAGGTGGGATCAGCCCCAGCATTTT. The chain recombines TRBV12-3 or TRBV12-4 with TRBJ1-5; a weak D match, TRBD1 (6 bases). The CDR3 loop spans 13 amino acids. Trimming cost V 6 bases and J 5 bases, with 11 bases left between them.

Remarks on this clone: Other DNA sequences in the sample encode the same CDR3. The chain carries TRBV5-1 and TRBJ1-2; the match to TRBD1 covers 8 bases. The J segment lost 2 bases and the V segment lost 4 bases, leaving 4 bases of the junction unmatched. Germline CDR1 is SGHRS and CDR2 is YFSETQ. The CDR3 has 14 residues. The CDR3 here is CASSVGQGNYGYTF. The CDR3 bases are TGCGCCAGCAGCGTTGGACAGGGAAACTATGGCTACACCTTC.

The rearrangement uses TRBV15 and TRBJ2-3; 7 positions match TRBD1. Germline trimming cut 0 bases from V and 6 bases from J; bases unmatched to any gene: 9. From germline, CDR1 is LNHNV and CDR2 YYDKDF (reference sequence). The CDR3 consists of 16 residues. Here the CDR3 reads CATSRDRQGAWDTQYF. Written as DNA, the CDR3 is TGTGCCACCAGCAGAGATCGACAGGGAGCATGGGATACGCAGTATTTT.

The genes are TRBV7-2 and TRBJ1-1; TRBD1 agrees at 8 bases. V lost 2 bases, J lost 4 bases, and 9 bases stayed unmatched. Germline CDR1 and CDR2: SGHTA and FQGNSA. The CDR3 runs 16 residues. This CDR3 is CASSLQVPTGGTEAFF. Written as DNA, the CDR3 is TGTGCCAGCAGCTTACAAGTGCCTACAGGGGGCACTGAAGCTTTCTTT.